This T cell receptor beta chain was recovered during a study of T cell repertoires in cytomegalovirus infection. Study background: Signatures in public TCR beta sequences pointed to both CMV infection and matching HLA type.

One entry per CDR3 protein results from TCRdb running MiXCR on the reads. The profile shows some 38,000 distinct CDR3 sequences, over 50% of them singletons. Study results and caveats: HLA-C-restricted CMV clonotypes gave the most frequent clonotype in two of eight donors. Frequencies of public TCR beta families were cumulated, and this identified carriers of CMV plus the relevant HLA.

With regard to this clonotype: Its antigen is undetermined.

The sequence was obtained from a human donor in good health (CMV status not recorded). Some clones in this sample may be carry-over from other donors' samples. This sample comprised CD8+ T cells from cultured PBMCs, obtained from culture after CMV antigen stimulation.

The CDR3 bases are TGTGCCAGCTCACCAGAGACAGGAGATACGCAGTATTTT. This sequence encodes CASSPETGDTQYF. The chain uses TRBV18 and TRBJ2-3; possibly TRBD1 for D (6 bases). This CDR3 spans 13 amino acids. Germline V gene data show CDR1 as KGHSH and CDR2 as LQKENI. V lost 2 bases to trimming and J lost 5 bases, with 8 bases between them.